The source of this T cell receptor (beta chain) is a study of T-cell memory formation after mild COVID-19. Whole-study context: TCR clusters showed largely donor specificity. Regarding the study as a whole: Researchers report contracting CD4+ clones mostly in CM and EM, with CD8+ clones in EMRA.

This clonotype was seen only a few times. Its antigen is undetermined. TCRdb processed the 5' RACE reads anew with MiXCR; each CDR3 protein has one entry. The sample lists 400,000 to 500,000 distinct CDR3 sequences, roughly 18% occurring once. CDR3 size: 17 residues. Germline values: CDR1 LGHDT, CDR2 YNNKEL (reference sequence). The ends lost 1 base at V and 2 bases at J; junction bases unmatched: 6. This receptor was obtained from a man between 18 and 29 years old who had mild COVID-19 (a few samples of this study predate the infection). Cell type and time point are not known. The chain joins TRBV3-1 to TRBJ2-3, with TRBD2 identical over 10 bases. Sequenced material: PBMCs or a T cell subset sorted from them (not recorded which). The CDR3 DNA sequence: TGTGCCAGCAGCCAAGGGCCCCTAGCGGGGGTCACAGATACGCAGTATTTT. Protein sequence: CASSQGPLAGVTDTQYF.